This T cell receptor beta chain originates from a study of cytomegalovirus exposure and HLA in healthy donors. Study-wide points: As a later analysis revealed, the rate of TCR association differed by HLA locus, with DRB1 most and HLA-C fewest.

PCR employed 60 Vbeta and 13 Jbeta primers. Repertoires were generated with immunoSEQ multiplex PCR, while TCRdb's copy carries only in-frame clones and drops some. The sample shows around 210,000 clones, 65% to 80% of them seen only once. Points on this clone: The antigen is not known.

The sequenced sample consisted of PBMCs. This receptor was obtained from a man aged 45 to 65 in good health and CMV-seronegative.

The CDR3, as DNA: TGTGCCAGTAGCACCAGGACAGGCGTGGCTGAAGCTTTCTTT. Protein: CASSTRTGVAEAFF. The chain carries TRBV19 and TRBJ1-1; 7 nucleotides agree with TRBD1. This CDR3 contains 14 residues. Looked up from germline, CDR1 is LNHDA and CDR2 is SQIVND (reference sequence). The trim removed 6 bases at V and 6 bases at J, leaving 10 bases unmatched.